The 32 T cell receptor beta chains below all came from one sample that was sequenced in a study of CD8 T cells in Susac syndrome. Roughly 0.45 to 1 ug RNA was reverse transcribed with random hexamers. TCRdb re-analysed the immunoSEQ multiplex PCR reads in MiXCR, keeping a single row per CDR3 protein. Altogether 95,000 to 150,000 distinct CDR3 sequences are present, 96% being singletons, with the ten largest covering less than 0.15%. Material for sequencing was CD4+ T cells from PBMCs. The receptors stem from a human donor with Susac syndrome.

The chain is built from TRBV5-8 and TRBJ2-4; no firm D call. Per germline, CDR1 SGHTS and CDR2 YDEGEE. The ends were cut back, 1 base at V and 4 bases at J, with 12 bases in the middle. There are 15 residues in the CDR3. The CDR3 nucleotides read TGTGCCAGCAGCTTGCAGTCTACGCGGAAAAACATTCAGTACTTC. It encodes CASSLQSTRKNIQYF.

The chain combines TRBV4-1 with TRBJ2-2, with unresolved D. V was pared by 4 bases and J by 5 bases, with 8 bases between. Germline V gene lookup returns CDR1 MGHRA and CDR2 YSYEKL. The CDR3 has 13 amino acids. In nucleotides, the CDR3 is TGCGCCAGCAGCCCAGAATGGACCGGGGAGCTGTTTTTT. Its translation: CASSPEWTGELFF.

This chain connects TRBV4-1 to TRBJ1-2, with 10 bases aligning to TRBD1. The J segment lost 3 bases and the V segment lost 4 bases, leaving 2 bases of the junction unmatched. The CDR3 sequence is 14 residues long. Germline lookup yields CDR1 MGHRA and CDR2 YSYEKL. The CDR3 here is CASSPGQGDYGYTF. In DNA form, the CDR3 reads TGCGCCAGCAGCCCAGGACAGGGGGACTATGGCTACACCTTC.

CDR3 sequence: CASSPPRFENTGELFF. DNA of the CDR3: TGTGCCAGCAGCCCCCCAAGGTTCGAGAACACCGGGGAGCTGTTTTTT. The chain employs TRBV7-9 and TRBJ2-2, with no clear D. The CDR3 extends over 16 amino acids. V lost 5 bases to trimming and J lost 1 base, with 14 bases between them. Germline V CDR1 and CDR2: SEHNR, FQNEAQ (reference sequence).

V gene TRBV18 combines with J gene TRBJ2-1; D is unresolved. V lost 3 bases to trimming and J lost 3 bases, with 6 bases between them. Germline-derived CDR1 and CDR2 are KGHSH and LQKENI. CDR3 size: 13 residues. In nucleotides, the CDR3 is TGTGCCAGCTCACCTGGCAGCTACAATGAGCAGTTCTTC. As protein: CASSPGSYNEQFF.

This clonotype has only one observation. This chain joins TRBV20-1 and TRBJ1-5; D gene unclear. The length of the CDR3 is 12 residues. Germline CDR1 reads DFQATT; CDR2 reads SNEGSKA (reference sequence). V was clipped by 3 bases and J by 7 bases, with 10 bases between them. The CDR3 loop is CSASGLGQPQHF. CDR3 nucleotide sequence: TGCAGTGCTAGCGGTTTGGGGCAGCCCCAGCATTTT.

CDR3 sequence (DNA): TGTGCCACCAGCAGGCGGGGGTACGCTGAAGCTTTCTTT. It specifies CATSRRGYAEAFF. The gene calls are TRBV15 and TRBJ1-1, with D maybe TRBD1 (5 bases). Germline lookup yields CDR1 LNHNV and CDR2 YYDKDF (reference sequence). This CDR3 has 13 residues. Trimming cost V 3 bases and J 6 bases, with 11 bases left between them.

The chain joins TRBV7-9 to TRBJ2-1; 12 nucleotides agree with TRBD1. This CDR3 region has 15 residues. Germline CDR1 reads SEHNR; CDR2 reads FQNEAQ (reference sequence). The junction had 8 bases not matched to a gene; V was cut back by 5 bases and J by 9 bases. Here the CDR3 reads CASSRTGQGAREQFF. As DNA, the CDR3 is TGTGCCAGCAGCCGAACGGGACAGGGGGCACGTGAGCAGTTCTTC.

The chain is built from TRBV20-1 and TRBJ2-3; D might be TRBD2 (6 bases). The length of the CDR3 is 14 residues. Germline V gives CDR1 DFQATT, CDR2 SNEGSKA (reference sequence). V was shortened by 6 bases and J by 2 bases, with 15 bases between the two germline ends. In nucleotides, the CDR3 is TGCAGTGCCCATTCTTGGGGGGACACAGATACGCAGTATTTT. This gives the protein CSAHSWGDTDTQYF.

This rearrangement joins TRBV30 to TRBJ2-1, with a weak D call TRBD2 (5 bases). Germline V lookup: CDR1 GTSNPN, CDR2 SVGIG (reference sequence). V was cut by 2 bases and J by 4 bases, with 9 bases left in between. The CDR3 runs to 13 residues. The CDR3, as DNA: TGTGCCTGGAGTCTCCGGGATTACAATGAGCAGTTCTTC. As protein: CAWSLRDYNEQFF.

This chain uses TRBV3-1 with TRBJ1-5; TRBD1 matches 7 bases. V was pared by 0 bases and J by 6 bases, with 5 bases of the junction left unmatched. Germline lookup yields CDR1 LGHDT and CDR2 YNNKEL (reference sequence). The CDR3 sequence is 15 residues long. CDR3 protein: CASSQDSAGGQPQHF. CDR3 sequence (DNA): TGTGCCAGCAGCCAAGATTCGGCAGGGGGTCAGCCCCAGCATTTT.

The chain is built from TRBV7-6 and TRBJ2-5; D unresolved. CDR1 is SGHVS and CDR2 is FNYEAQ in the germline V gene. Trimming pared 2 bases from V and 5 bases from J, leaving 12 bases between. This CDR3 comprises 14 residues. The CDR3 reads CASSLISGLETQYF. In DNA form, the CDR3 reads TGTGCCAGCAGCTTAATCTCGGGCCTGGAGACCCAGTACTTC.

This chain joins TRBV9 and TRBJ2-7; D remains ambiguous. Germline-derived CDR1 and CDR2 are SGDLS and YYNGEE. The CDR3 sequence is 13 residues long. V was shortened by 2 bases and J by 5 bases, with 11 bases between the two germline ends. In DNA form, the CDR3 reads TGTGCCAGCAGCGTCAGGCCTCGGGACGAGCAGTACTTC. Its translation is CASSVRPRDEQYF.

The rearrangement uses TRBV20-1 and TRBJ2-7; 9 bases are a match to TRBD1. CDR1 is DFQATT and CDR2 is SNEGSKA in the germline V gene (reference sequence). V trimming: 0 bases; J trimming: 4 bases; junction bases outside the gene matches: 7. This CDR3 is 15 amino acids long. CDR3 coding DNA: TGCAGTGCTAGAGATAGGGGGACAGGGACGTACGAGCAGTACTTC. This sequence encodes CSARDRGTGTYEQYF.

V and J are TRBV7-9 and TRBJ2-7; TRBD2 might be the D (6 bases). CDR3 size: 14 residues. V was pared by 4 bases and J by 4 bases, with 14 bases between. Germline V gives CDR1 SEHNR, CDR2 FQNEAQ (reference sequence). CDR3 sequence: CASSSGLSAYEQYF. The CDR3 DNA is TGTGCCAGCAGCTCGGGACTTTCGGCGTACGAGCAGTACTTC.

This chain links TRBV9 with TRBJ1-1, with TRBD1 identical over 8 bases. V dropped 0 bases and J dropped 4; count of bases not matched to a gene: 2. Germline loops: CDR1 SGDLS, CDR2 YYNGEE. The CDR3 sequence is 14 residues long. The CDR3 is CASSVGTGGTEAFF. The CDR3 region has the DNA TGTGCCAGCAGCGTAGGCACAGGGGGCACTGAAGCTTTCTTT.

Written as DNA, the CDR3 is TGCAGTGCTAGAGTCCCTGGCGGTTACGAGCAGTACTTC. It encodes CSARVPGGYEQYF. This chain links TRBV20-1 with TRBJ2-7; D is ambiguous. Germline CDR1 is DFQATT and CDR2 is SNEGSKA (reference sequence). The CDR3 is 13 amino acids. V lost 1 base to trimming and J lost 4 bases, with 11 bases between them.

The chain has TRBV2 and TRBJ2-3; unclear D gene. The CDR3 is made up of 13 amino acids. The V end was cut by 6 bases, the J end by 0 bases, with 7 bases between. The V gene's germline CDR1 is SNHLY and CDR2 FYNNEI. In DNA, the CDR3 is TGTGCCAGCAGATTAGACAGCACAGATACGCAGTATTTT. This encodes CASRLDSTDTQYF.

The chain couples TRBV6-4 to TRBJ2-3, with 14 nucleotides matching TRBD2. CDR1 and CDR2 from the germline V gene are MRHNA and SNTAGT. There are 17 residues in the CDR3. V trimming: 11 bases; J trimming: 2 bases; junction bases outside the gene matches: 12. The CDR3: CARSPGLAGALTDTQYF. The CDR3 nucleotides are TGTGCCCGCTCCCCGGGACTAGCGGGAGCACTCACAGATACGCAGTATTTT.

V and J are TRBV20-1 and TRBJ1-2; D not certain. Germline CDR1 is DFQATT and CDR2 is SNEGSKA (reference sequence). The CDR3 covers 13 residues. V was trimmed by 5 bases and J by 4 bases, leaving 14 bases between them. CDR3 in amino acids: CSAGEVVTYGYTF. The CDR3 DNA follows: TGCAGTGCTGGGGAAGTCGTTACCTATGGCTACACCTTC.

This chain uses TRBV9 with TRBJ2-1, with 10 bases identical to TRBD2. CDR3 length: 17 amino acids. V lost 0 bases and J lost 5; bases outside the gene matches: 8. Germline CDR1 is SGDLS and CDR2 is YYNGEE. CDR3 sequence: CASSVEVRGLANNEQFF. Written as DNA, the CDR3 is TGTGCCAGCAGCGTAGAAGTGCGGGGACTAGCGAACAATGAGCAGTTCTTC.

The rearrangement uses TRBV29-1 and TRBJ2-2, with unresolved D. This CDR3 spans 15 amino acids. V dropped 1 base and J dropped 0 bases, with 9 bases sitting between them. CDR1 SQVTM and CDR2 ANQGSEA come from the germline V gene. Here the CDR3 DNA reads TGCAGCGTTGAAGGAGTTGGATCGAACACCGGGGAGCTGTTTTTT. Amino acids: CSVEGVGSNTGELFF.

This rearrangement joins TRBV7-9 to TRBJ2-1; D could derive from TRBD1 or TRBD2 (5 bases each). CDR1 is SEHNR, CDR2 FQNEAQ, per germline (reference sequence). CDR3 length: 14 residues. Trimming removed 5 bases at V and 8 bases at J, with 16 bases between. The CDR3 DNA follows: TGTGCCAGCAGCCCACTCCGGGACGCGTATGAGCAGTTCTTC. Translated, it gives CASSPLRDAYEQFF.

V usage is TRBV20-1 and J usage is TRBJ1-2, with D uncertain. This CDR3 comprises 14 residues. Germline CDR1 reads DFQATT; CDR2 reads SNEGSKA (reference sequence). Trimming stripped 5 bases from V and 0 bases from J, with 13 bases between. The CDR3 sequence is CSAPKGPSNYGYTF. In DNA form, the CDR3 reads TGCAGTGCTCCGAAAGGTCCCTCTAACTATGGCTACACCTTC.

The rearrangement links TRBV4-3 to TRBJ1-2, with D maybe TRBD1 (6 bases). Looked up from germline, CDR1 is LGHNA and CDR2 is YSLEER. V was clipped by 3 bases and J by 4 bases, with 15 bases between them. The CDR3 extends over 15 amino acids. This CDR3 is CASSQPTGGGYGYTF. CDR3 DNA sequence: TGCGCCAGCAGCCAGCCGACAGGCGGGGGCTATGGCTACACCTTC.

This chain links TRBV5-1 with TRBJ2-5; 9 nucleotides agree with TRBD1. Germline V lookup: CDR1 SGHRS, CDR2 YFSETQ. The CDR3 has 16 amino acids. V lost 4 bases and J lost 4; bases outside the gene matches: 11. The CDR3 loop is CASSARAGQGLETQYF. The CDR3 coding sequence is TGCGCCAGCAGCGCGCGGGCGGGACAGGGATTAGAGACCCAGTACTTC.

The chain joins TRBV28 to TRBJ2-3; 11 nucleotides align to TRBD2. This CDR3 contains 14 residues. V lost 2 bases, J lost 14 bases, and 9 bases stayed unmatched. CDR1 is MDHEN, CDR2 SYDVKM, per germline. CDR3 in amino acids: CASSLNPSGRLAYF. CDR3 DNA: TGTGCCAGCAGTTTAAACCCTAGCGGGAGGCTCGCGTATTTT.

The V and J genes are TRBV25-1 and TRBJ2-5, with 9 nucleotides matching TRBD2. Trimming cost V 3 bases and J 2 bases; bases outside gene matches: 1. The germline CDR1 and CDR2 sequences are MGHDK and SYGVNS. This CDR3 comprises 14 residues. The CDR3 is CASSDSGRQETQYF. The CDR3 bases are TGTGCCAGCAGTGACAGCGGGAGGCAAGAGACCCAGTACTTC. Looking up the rest from reference TRBV25-1 and TRBJ2-5 gives the full variable domain: EADIYQTPRYLVIGTGKKITLECSQTMGHDKMYWYQQDPGMELHLIHYSYGVNSTEKGDLSSESTVSRIRTEHFPLTLESARPSHTSQYLCASSDSGRQETQYFGPGTRLLVL.

This chain uses TRBV12-3 or TRBV12-4 with TRBJ2-7; perhaps TRBD2 as D (6 bases). The CDR3 contains 13 residues. Trimming shortened V by 4 bases and J by 6 bases, and 13 bases separated the two germline ends. The CDR3 nucleotides are TGTGCCAGCAGTTCAAGACTAGTCCTCGAGCAGTACTTC. Protein product: CASSSRLVLEQYF.

The chain employs TRBV27 and TRBJ2-5, with D possibly being TRBD1 or TRBD2 (5 bases each). CDR1 is MNHEY, CDR2 SMNVEV, per germline (reference sequence). Trimming took off 5 bases at V and 7 bases at J, with 17 bases between the two ends. The CDR3 sequence is 14 residues long. The CDR3 DNA reads as TGTGCCAGCAGTCTAGGTAGAGGGCAGGGGACCCAGTACTTC. Translating gives CASSLGRGQGTQYF.

V and J are TRBV20-1 and TRBJ1-2; D unclear. The CDR3 has 12 residues. Germline CDR1 DFQATT, CDR2 SNEGSKA (reference sequence). V gave up 3 bases and J gave up 2 bases, with 7 bases separating them. This CDR3 reads CSASVDNYGYTF. The CDR3 nucleotides read TGCAGTGCTAGTGTGGACAACTATGGCTACACCTTC.

The chain has TRBV29-1 and TRBJ2-7, with 8 nucleotides matching TRBD1. Germline CDR1 reads SQVTM; CDR2 reads ANQGSEA. The CDR3 spans 12 residues. Germline trimming cut 3 bases from V and 5 bases from J; bases unmatched to any gene: 3. Here the CDR3 DNA reads TGCAGCGTTGATCAGGGGGCTGACGAGCAGTACTTC. Its protein is CSVDQGADEQYF.